This TCR beta chain was identified during a study of T cell responses to AZD1222 COVID-19 vaccine (dated by TCRdb to the early 2020s). Regarding the study in general: AZD1222 recipients given second doses at about 4 weeks or at about 12 weeks were pooled, since spike-specific TCR depth and breadth were not found to differ between the two schedules. Trial participants were enrolled by age into subgroups of 18-55, 56-69 and 70-plus years, and around 150, 28 and 57 TCR-sequenced participants, respectively, were included in these subgroups. A total of just over 230 trial participants underwent TCR sequencing, of whom approximately 200 had received two doses of AZD1222 and some 25 had received two doses of the MenACWY control vaccine. Results and caveats for the whole study, not just this receptor: Participants were mostly white British and included more females than males, and it was suggested by the authors that clonal diversity may have been underestimated. Reportedly, close to half of the unique spike-specific TCRs recognized epitopes lying outside the regions that are mutated in the B.1.351 and B.1.1.7 variants. Conclusions about previously exposed vaccinees are limited because only a handful of AZD1222 recipients were SARS-CoV-2 seropositive at baseline. CD4 TCRs associated with the vaccine covered the entire spike protein, and the dominant responses were in regions 160-218 and 743-854. After two AZD1222 doses, both the breadth and the depth of spike-specific TCRs were significantly higher than at day 0 and than in MenACWY recipients. The 56-69-year group was small, and its depth increase did not reach significance, likely because of low power. No day 14 peak-response samples were available, so repertoires were characterized only after the peak T cell response.

The time point label for this specimen denotes: baseline before first vaccination. Vaccinee samples were obtained from the UK trials COV001 and COV002, which included a single-blind randomized controlled phase 2/3 trial of AZD1222 (ChAdOx1 nCoV-19) in healthy adults. For TCRbeta chain sequencing, PBMC samples were collected from trial participants at day 0 and at day 28 after the second dose. In the case of this clone: Its antigen remains undetermined. One base away there is no much larger clone; base qualities are not given.

The V end loses 4 bases and the J end loses 0 bases, and a stretch of 10 bases separates them. The germline V gene (reference sequence) sets CDR1 to SGHNT and CDR2 to YYREEE. The CDR3 runs 15 amino acids, cysteine and phenylalanine included. Only CDR3 DNA remains: 45 bases, in frame from the first base. The CDR3 regions of human TCRbeta chains were subjected to immunosequencing. On the authors' methods: TCRs in the repertoires were compared against a reference library of SARS-CoV-2-specific TCRs that had been generated with the MIRA antigen-specificity platform. Breadth was defined as the fraction of unique TCRs that were SARS-CoV-2-associated. Depth was defined as the fraction of total T cells that were SARS-CoV-2-associated. Using the MIRA data, every spike-specific TCR was mapped to the spike region that the TCR reacted to and assigned to either a CD4 or a CD8 class. Log10-transformed breadth and depth values were compared by one-way ANOVA with Sidak's multiple comparisons tests. TCRdb holds this immuneACCESS table with in-frame rearrangements only. Some clones are missing; in checked studies, unresolved V genes explain under half, and the rest has no known cause. D and trimming come from the DNA, and the V and J calls and clone size come from that table. Present in this sample are over 100,000 clones, roughly nine tenths of which were seen just once. The ten most abundant clones make up 2% to 3% of the sample.

The sequence was obtained from an adult in good health. The sample was peripheral blood, taken on day 0 of AZD1222 vaccination. Recombination linked TRBV5-4 to TRBJ1-4; the D gene is not confidently resolved. The sequence in DNA is TGTGCCAGCAGCCAAGAAAGGGCAACTAATGAAAAACTGTTTTTT. This yields the protein CASSQERATNEKLFF. The full variable domain, with segments outside the CDR3 supplied by the reference TRBV5-4 and TRBJ1-4 proteins, appears as ETGVTQSPTHLIKTRGQQVTLRCSSQSGHNTVSWYQQALGQGPQFIFQYYREEENGRGNFPPRFSGLQFPNYSSELNVNALELDDSALYLCASSQERATNEKLFFGSGTQLSVL.